One sample yielded the 2 T cell receptor beta chains listed below, sequenced in a study of persistence of HIV-infected CD4 T cells. The libraries were made with immunoSEQ version 4 in survey mode. The table came from immunoSEQ multiplex PCR; TCRdb's copy has only in-frame clones and leaves some out. The sample has under 60,000 clones, around 80% seen once. The stimulus was lysate of CMV-infected fibroblasts, approximately 9.6 ug/mL. CD40L/CD69 double-negative CD45RO-high memory CD4+ T cells were collected. Antigens for these TCRs are unknown. The specimen was CD4+ T cells sorted from PBMCs after roughly 18-hour stimulation, collected from a patient who received antiretroviral therapy. These receptors originate from an adult man with HIV who was CMV-seropositive.

This clone was found a few times. The rearrangement links TRBV4-2 to TRBJ1-4; tentatively, D is TRBD1 (5 bases). Trimming cost V 0 bases and J 7 bases, with 12 bases left between them. Germline loops: CDR1 LGHNA, CDR2 YNFKEQ. This CDR3 comprises 15 residues. CDR3 bases: TGTGCCAGCAGCCAAGATTTTGGGACCGTTGAAAAACTGTTTTTT. It is translated as CASSQDFGTVEKLFF.

In its sample, this clone ranks as medium-sized. The V call is TRBV2, the J call TRBJ1-2; TRBD1 might be the D (5 bases). The ends were cut back, 8 bases at V and 3 bases at J, with 13 bases in the middle. Germline-derived CDR1 and CDR2 are SNHLY and FYNNEI. The CDR3 has 13 amino acids. The CDR3 loop reads CASLLGDDYGYTF. For the CDR3, the DNA is TGTGCCAGCCTCCTGGGGGACGACTATGGCTACACCTTC.